The clone carrying this TCR beta chain was counted many times. These data originate in a study of Graves' ophthalmopathy and Graves' hyperthyroidism. Using RNA transcripts, the TCR beta CDR3 regions were amplified. An opening RT-PCR round employed HTBI primers and preceded a second-round multiplex PCR. TCRdb processed the multiplex PCR reads anew with MiXCR; each CDR3 protein has one entry. Among roughly 400,000 distinct CDR3 sequences listed, roughly 15% were seen once. The germline gives CDR1 MNHEY, CDR2 SVGAGI. The CDR3 consists of 14 residues. The J segment lost 5 bases and the V segment lost 5 bases, leaving 5 bases of the junction unmatched. As diagnostic evidence, clinical symptoms, serum thyroxine, TRAb, thyroid ultrasound and orbital computed tomography were relied upon. What supplied the PBMCs was roughly 10 ml of fresh peripheral blood.

The origin of this receptor is a woman aged 18-30 years with stable Graves' hyperthyroidism. The chain uses TRBV6-5 and TRBJ2-2; the match to TRBD1 covers 7 bases. Sequencing input: peripheral blood. CDR3 sequence (DNA): TGTGCCAGCAGTCTACAGGGGTTTACCGGGGAGCTGTTTTTT. It specifies CASSLQGFTGELFF.